This T cell receptor beta chain stems from a study of T cells of healthy individuals. TCRdb ran MiXCR on the 5' RACE reads and lists one entry per CDR3 protein. Here the sample spans under 70,000 distinct CDR3 sequences, about 15% being singletons. The CDR3 sequence is 13 residues long. V trimming: 5 bases; J trimming: 8 bases; junction bases outside the gene matches: 7. CDR1 SGHTA and CDR2 FQGNSA come from the germline V gene. This chain links TRBV7-2 with TRBJ1-2; 8 nucleotides align to TRBD1. This TCR was sampled from a human donor in good health. The CDR3 DNA follows: TGTGCCAGCAGCCCCATTGGGGACAGGGGCTACACCTTC. As protein: CASSPIGDRGYTF.